Given below is one T cell receptor beta chain in context. Time point noted: persistent/refractory GD, antithyroid drugs over 5 years with positive TRAb. Construction of the TCR library relied on RNA isolated from PBMCs. Diagnosing Graves' disease relied on the American Thyroid Association guidelines. Arm-PCR of CDR3 regions with iRepertoire HTBI primers generated TCR beta libraries. TCRdb redid the calling of the multiplex PCR reads with MiXCR, one entry per CDR3 protein. Among over 250,000 distinct CDR3 sequences listed, 22% were seen once. The entry originates in a study of regulatory T cells in long-lasting Graves disease. Germline lookup yields CDR1 SGDLS and CDR2 YYNGEE. The trim removed 4 bases at V and 5 bases at J, leaving 16 bases unmatched. This CDR3 comprises 17 residues.

V and J are TRBV9 and TRBJ2-5; 8 bases fit TRBD1. This TCR was recovered from a female donor with Graves disease. Sample: peripheral blood mononuclear cells (PBMCs), taken when the disease was refractory, from a patient treated with antithyroid drugs. Written as DNA, the CDR3 is TGTGCCAGCAGCCCGCCGTCGGGCAGGGGGCTTTCGGAGACCCAGTACTTC. Protein sequence: CASSPPSGRGLSETQYF.